This T cell receptor beta chain was sequenced for a study of blood T cell repertoires in COVID-19. On the study more broadly: COVID-19 samples, acute and convalescent, were from the United States, Italy and Spain. PBMCs, B-cell-depleted T cells, or T cells provided the cDNA or gDNA that made up the material.

The CDR3 consists of 16 residues. Germline V gene data show CDR1 as KGHSH and CDR2 as LQKENI. V was pared by 2 bases and J by 2 bases, with 15 bases between. Per the original methods: Reference gene primer amplification in the assay estimated nucleated cell counts. Measured with immunoSEQ multiplex PCR; TCRdb has only the in-frame clones, and not every one. Clone size and the V and J calls come from that table; the DNA yielded D and trimming. The repertoire includes approximately 80,000 clones, more than 70% of them detected once, and 6.5% to 8.5% sits in the top ten. The chain recombines TRBV18 with TRBJ2-5; TRBD1 is a possible D gene (6 bases). The origin of this receptor is a woman of 80 years or more with acute or convalescent COVID-19. Input material: peripheral blood. The CDR3 sequence: CASSPNLNRAQETQYF. CDR3 nucleotides: TGTGCCAGCTCACCAAATCTAAACAGGGCGCAAGAGACCCAGTACTTC.